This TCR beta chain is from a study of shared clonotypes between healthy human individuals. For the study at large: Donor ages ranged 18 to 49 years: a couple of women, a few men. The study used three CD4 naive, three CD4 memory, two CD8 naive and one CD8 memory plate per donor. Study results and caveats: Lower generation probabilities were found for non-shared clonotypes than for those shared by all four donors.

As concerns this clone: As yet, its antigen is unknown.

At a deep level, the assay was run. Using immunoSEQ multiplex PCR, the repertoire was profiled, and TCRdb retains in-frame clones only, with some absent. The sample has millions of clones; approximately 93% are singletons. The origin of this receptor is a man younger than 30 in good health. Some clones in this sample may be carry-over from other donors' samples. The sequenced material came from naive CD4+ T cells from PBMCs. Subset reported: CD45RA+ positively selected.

The CDR3, as DNA: TGTGCCAGCAGTGATGATAGGACAGGGCTTTTCAACCCTGAAGCTTTCTTT. Its protein product is CASSDDRTGLFNPEAFF. The V and J genes are TRBV25-1 and TRBJ1-1, with 8 positions matching TRBD1. V was clipped by 3 bases and J by 6 bases; unmatched bases: 15. Germline-derived CDR1 and CDR2 are MGHDK and SYGVNS. The CDR3 covers 17 residues. The full variable domain, its missing parts supplied by reference TRBV25-1 and TRBJ1-1, is EADIYQTPRYLVIGTGKKITLECSQTMGHDKMYWYQQDPGMELHLIHYSYGVNSTEKGDLSSESTVSRIRTEHFPLTLESARPSHTSQYLCASSDDRTGLFNPEAFFGQGTRLTVV.